These 9 T cell receptor beta chains were all obtained from the same sample, sequenced in a study of immune characterization of retroperitoneal liposarcoma. TCRdb used MiXCR to reprocess the PCR reads, holding one entry per CDR3 protein. The sample has around 11,000 distinct CDR3 sequences; 37% are singletons. Sample: tumor tissue. The receptors stem from a female donor with retroperitoneal liposarcoma.

V is TRBV6-1 and J is TRBJ2-3; possibly TRBD2 for D (5 bases). V lost 5 bases, J lost 2 bases, and 11 bases lay in between. CDR3 size: 14 residues. The germline gives CDR1 MNHNS, CDR2 SASEGT. CDR3 DNA sequence: TGTGCCAGCAGTTTGGAGCGGCACACAGATACGCAGTATTTT. Amino acids: CASSLERHTDTQYF.

The chain couples TRBV7-8 to TRBJ1-3; D perhaps matches TRBD1 (5 bases). V was pared by 1 base and J by 8 bases, with 15 bases between. Per the germline V gene, CDR1 is SGHVS and CDR2 is FQNEAQ. The CDR3 length is 15 residues. The CDR3 here is CASSLEGSPSDTIYF. CDR3 sequence (DNA): TGTGCCAGCAGCTTAGAGGGGTCTCCGTCTGACACCATATATTTT.

This clonotype is large within its sample. V and J are TRBV6-1 and TRBJ1-1; D is possibly TRBD1 (5 bases). The V gene lost 6 bases and the J gene lost 0 bases, with 11 bases spanning the gap. The germline V gene has CDR1 MNHNS and CDR2 SASEGT. The CDR3 is made up of 14 amino acids. CDR3 DNA: TGTGCCAGCAGAGAAACAGGAATGAACACTGAAGCTTTCTTT. Translation: CASRETGMNTEAFF.

V gene TRBV6-1 combines with J gene TRBJ1-1, with 7 bases that match TRBD1. Per germline, CDR1 MNHNS and CDR2 SASEGT. CDR3 length equals 15 residues. J gave up 3 bases and V 7 bases, and 11 bases lay outside the gene matches. The CDR3 region has the DNA TGTGCCAGCAACACCAAAGGGGGCGCGGACACTGAAGCTTTCTTT. This encodes CASNTKGGADTEAFF.

The rearrangement joins TRBV7-3 to TRBJ2-1, with a possible D match to TRBD1 (5 bases). The CDR3 sequence is 13 residues long. CDR1 is SGHTA, CDR2 FQGTGA, per germline. V dropped 3 bases and J dropped 13 bases, with 16 bases sitting between them. The CDR3 nucleotides read TGTGCCAGCAGCTTTCAGGGAAGTGAGACCCAGTTCTTC. It codes for CASSFQGSETQFF.

To note about this clonotype: The junction shows a germline mismatch at one end, possibly a read error. The V gene is TRBV5-3, the J gene TRBJ2-3; D not certain. Matching the DNA end better, TRBJ2-7 makes the J call doubtful. TRBV5-3 is labeled an ORF, and its function is uncertain. This CDR3 spans 14 amino acids. For the CDR3, the DNA is TGTGCCAGCAGCTTGGAGCATTCCTCCAGCGAGCAGTACTTC. Translated, it gives CASSLEHSSSEQYF.

As concerns this clonotype: A read error may be the cause here, since a much bigger clone is one base away. The chain combines TRBV6-8 with TRBJ2-5; D unclear. Gene TRBJ2-1 matches the end of the DNA better, so the J call may be wrong. The length of the CDR3 is 11 residues. Germline values: CDR1 MNHGY, CDR2 SAAAGT. The CDR3 here is CASNDLREQFF. CDR3 in DNA: TGTGCCAGCAATGACCTGCGCGAGCAGTTCTTC.

This clonotype was counted many times. The chain has TRBV7-6 and TRBJ2-1; D is possibly TRBD1 or TRBD2 (5 bases each). The J call is uncertain, as TRBJ2-7 better fits the DNA end. The CDR3 covers 15 residues. Germline values: CDR1 SGHVS, CDR2 FNYEAQ. The DNA for the CDR3 is TGTGCCAGCAGCTTAGATGAGGGGCCCACCTACGAGCAGTACTTC. Translated: CASSLDEGPTYEQYF.

This clonotype was observed a few times. This chain connects TRBV7-6 to TRBJ2-2, with TRBD2 matching 10 bases. There are 18 residues in the CDR3. V trimming: 1 base; J trimming: 6 bases; junction bases outside the gene matches: 11. The germline V gene encodes CDR1 SGHVS and CDR2 FNYEAQ. In nucleotides, the CDR3 is TGTGCCAGCAGCTTAGTGATTAGCGGGGGGCCTAACGCCGGGGAGCTGTTTTTT. This translates into CASSLVISGGPNAGELFF.